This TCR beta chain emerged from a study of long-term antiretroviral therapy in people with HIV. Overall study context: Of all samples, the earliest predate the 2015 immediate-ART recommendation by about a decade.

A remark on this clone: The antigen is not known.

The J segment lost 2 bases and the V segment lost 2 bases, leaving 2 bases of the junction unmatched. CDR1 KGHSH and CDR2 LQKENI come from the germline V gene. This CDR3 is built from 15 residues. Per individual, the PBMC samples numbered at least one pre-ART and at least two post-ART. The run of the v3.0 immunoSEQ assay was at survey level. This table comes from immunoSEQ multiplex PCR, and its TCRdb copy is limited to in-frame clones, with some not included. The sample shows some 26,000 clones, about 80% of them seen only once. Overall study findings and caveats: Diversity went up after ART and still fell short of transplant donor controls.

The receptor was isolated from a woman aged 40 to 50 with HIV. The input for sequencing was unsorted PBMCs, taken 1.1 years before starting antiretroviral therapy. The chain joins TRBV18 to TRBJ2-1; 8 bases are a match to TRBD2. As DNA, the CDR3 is TGTGCCAGCTCACCAAATAGCGGGACCTACAATGAGCAGTTCTTC. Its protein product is CASSPNSGTYNEQFF.